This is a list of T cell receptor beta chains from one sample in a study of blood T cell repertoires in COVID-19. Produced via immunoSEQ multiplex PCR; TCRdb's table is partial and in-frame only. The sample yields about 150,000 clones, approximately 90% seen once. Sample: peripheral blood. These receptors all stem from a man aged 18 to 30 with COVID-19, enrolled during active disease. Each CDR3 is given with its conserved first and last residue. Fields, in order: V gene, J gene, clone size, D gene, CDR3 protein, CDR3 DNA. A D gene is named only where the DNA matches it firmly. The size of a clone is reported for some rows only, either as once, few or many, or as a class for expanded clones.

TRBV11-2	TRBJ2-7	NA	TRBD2	CASSSGTSRKEQYF	TGTGCCAGCAGCTCCGGGACTAGCAGGAAGGAGCAGTACTTC
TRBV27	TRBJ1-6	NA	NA	CASTDGWLGASPLHF	TGTGCCAGCACCGACGGGTGGTTGGGAGCTTCACCCCTCCACTTT
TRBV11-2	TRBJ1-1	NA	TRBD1	CASSLTGGMNTEAFF	TGTGCCAGCAGCTTAACAGGGGGGATGAACACTGAAGCTTTCTTT
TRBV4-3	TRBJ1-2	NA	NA	CASSQEKRNYGYTF	TGCGCCAGCAGCCAAGAAAAACGGAACTATGGCTACACCTTC
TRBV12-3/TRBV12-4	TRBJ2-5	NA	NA	CASSGREETQYF	TGTGCCAGCAGTGGCAGGGAAGAGACCCAGTACTTC
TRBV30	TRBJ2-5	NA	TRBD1	CAWSRVPTGGRETQYF	TGTGCCTGGAGTAGAGTCCCAACAGGGGGCAGAGAGACCCAGTACTTC
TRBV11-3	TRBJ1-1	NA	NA	CASSSSGTTNTEAFF	TGTGCCAGCAGCTCCTCAGGGACTACGAACACTGAAGCTTTCTTT
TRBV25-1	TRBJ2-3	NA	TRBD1	CASSELPTGQGMDTQYF	TGTGCCAGCAGTGAGCTCCCTACGGGACAGGGGATGGATACGCAGTATTTT
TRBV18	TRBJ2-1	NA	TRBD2	CASSPPVAGGSHNEQFF	TGTGCCAGCTCACCACCGGTAGCGGGAGGATCCCACAATGAGCAGTTCTTC
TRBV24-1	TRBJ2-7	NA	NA	CATSPSQGNSYEQYF	TGTGCCACCAGCCCCTCCCAGGGAAACTCCTACGAGCAGTACTTC
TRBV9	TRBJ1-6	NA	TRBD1	CASSAGQGLNSPLHF	TGTGCCAGCAGCGCAGGACAGGGGCTGAATTCACCCCTCCACTTT
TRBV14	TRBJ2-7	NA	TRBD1	CASSHGTGVEQYF	TGTGCCAGCAGCCACGGGACAGGGGTCGAGCAGTACTTC
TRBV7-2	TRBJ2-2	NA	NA	CASSLDPSGELFF	TGTGCCAGCAGCTTAGATCCGTCCGGGGAGCTGTTTTTT
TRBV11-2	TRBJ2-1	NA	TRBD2	CASSSGTRASGNYNEQFF	TGTGCCAGCAGCTCTGGGACGCGGGCTAGCGGGAACTACAATGAGCAGTTCTTC
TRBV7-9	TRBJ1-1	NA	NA	CASSTAVPEAFF	TGTGCCAGCAGCACTGCCGTCCCTGAAGCTTTCTTT
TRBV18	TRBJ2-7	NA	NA	CASSHGSYEQYF	TGTGCCAGCTCACACGGGTCCTACGAGCAGTACTTC
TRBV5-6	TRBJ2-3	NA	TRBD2	CASSLALAGVDTQYF	TGTGCCAGCAGCTTGGCACTAGCGGGAGTAGATACGCAGTATTTT
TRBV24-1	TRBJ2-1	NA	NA	CATGRGGLGNEQFF	TGTGCCACCGGGAGGGGGGGACTCGGGAATGAGCAGTTCTTC
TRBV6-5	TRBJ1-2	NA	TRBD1	CASSFTGGGYGYTF	TGTGCCAGCAGTTTCACAGGGGGCGGCTATGGCTACACCTTC
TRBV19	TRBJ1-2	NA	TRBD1	CASSIARTGIYGYTF	TGTGCCAGTAGTATAGCCCGGACAGGGATCTATGGCTACACCTTC
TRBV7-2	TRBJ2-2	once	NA	CASSLDSPLTGELFF	TGTGCCAGCAGCTTAGACAGTCCCCTCACCGGGGAGCTGTTTTTT
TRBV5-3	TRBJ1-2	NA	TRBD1	CARSPRTGRICYGYTF	TGTGCCAGAAGCCCCCGGACAGGTCGAATTTGTTATGGCTACACCTTC
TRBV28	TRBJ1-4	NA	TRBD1	CASMTTGVGEKLLF	TGTGCCAGCATGACGACAGGGGTAGGTGAAAAACTGCTTTTT
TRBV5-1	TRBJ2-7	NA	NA	CASSPRGHPYEQYF	TGCGCCAGCAGCCCCAGGGGACACCCCTACGAGCAGTACTTC
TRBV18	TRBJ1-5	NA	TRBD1	CASSLGTGNQPQHF	TGTGCCAGCTCACTAGGGACAGGGAATCAGCCCCAGCATTTT
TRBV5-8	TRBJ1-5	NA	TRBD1	CASSLGPGTAYQPQHF	TGTGCCAGCAGCTTGGGACCCGGGACAGCCTATCAGCCCCAGCATTTT
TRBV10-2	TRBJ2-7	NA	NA	CASRSGTTYEQYF	TGCGCCAGCAGGAGCGGCACAACCTACGAGCAGTACTTC
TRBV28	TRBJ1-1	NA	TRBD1	CASDRQGAITEAFF	TGTGCCAGCGATAGACAGGGGGCAATAACTGAAGCTTTCTTT
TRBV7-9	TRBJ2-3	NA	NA	CASSLDRYTDTQYF	TGTGCCAGCAGCTTAGACAGATACACAGATACGCAGTATTTT
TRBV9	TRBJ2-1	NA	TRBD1	CASSEASDRLTYNEQFF	TGTGCCAGCAGCGAAGCTTCGGACAGGCTCACCTACAATGAGCAGTTCTTC
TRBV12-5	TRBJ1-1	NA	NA	CASGLSSRGPEAFF	TGTGCTAGTGGTTTGTCCTCCCGAGGTCCCGAAGCTTTCTTT
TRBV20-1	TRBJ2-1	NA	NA	CSARVSYEQFF	TGCAGTGCTAGAGTGAGTTATGAGCAGTTCTTC